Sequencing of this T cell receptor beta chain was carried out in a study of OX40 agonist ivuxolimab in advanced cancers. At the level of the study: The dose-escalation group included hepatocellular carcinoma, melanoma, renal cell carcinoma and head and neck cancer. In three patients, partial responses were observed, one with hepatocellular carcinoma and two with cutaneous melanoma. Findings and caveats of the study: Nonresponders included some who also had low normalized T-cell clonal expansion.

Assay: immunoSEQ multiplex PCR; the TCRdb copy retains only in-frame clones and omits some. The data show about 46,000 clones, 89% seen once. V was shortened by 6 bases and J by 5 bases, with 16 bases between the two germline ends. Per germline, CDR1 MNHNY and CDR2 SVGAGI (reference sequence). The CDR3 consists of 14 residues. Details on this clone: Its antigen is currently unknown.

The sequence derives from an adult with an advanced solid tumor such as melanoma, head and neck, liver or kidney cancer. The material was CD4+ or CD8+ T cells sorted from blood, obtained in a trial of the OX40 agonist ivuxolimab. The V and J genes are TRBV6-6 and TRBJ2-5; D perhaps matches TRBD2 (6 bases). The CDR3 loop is CASSPGGITETQYF. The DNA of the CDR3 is TGTGCCAGCAGCCCGGGCGGGATTACTGAGACCCAGTACTTC.